This note documents a single T cell receptor beta chain sequence. As yet, its antigen is unknown. It was with 60 Vbeta and 13 Jbeta primers that the PCR ran. Sequenced by immunoSEQ multiplex PCR; TCRdb stores in-frame clones only, minus some. The sample has 150,000 to 200,000 clones, around 80% seen once; the top ten hold around 6.6%. These data originate in a study of cytomegalovirus exposure and HLA in healthy donors. For the study at large: Researchers previously reported finding fewer than 140 million unique TCR beta sequences from some 180 million T cells. Study results and limitations: In a later analysis, TCR beta V- and J-gene trimming showed a link to a missense DCLRE1C variant. Reports showed the classifier diagnosing cytomegalovirus status with high specificity and sensitivity. The authors enumerated around 150 TCR beta chains as linked to cytomegalovirus.

V shed 5 bases and J shed 7 bases, with 9 bases lying between them. CDR1 MNHNY and CDR2 SVGAGI come from the germline V gene (reference sequence). The CDR3 spans 12 residues. This sequence joins TRBV6-6 and TRBJ2-1, with D possibly matching TRBD2 (6 bases). This TCR was sampled from a male donor in good health and CMV-seropositive. The sample comprised PBMCs. CDR3 sequence reads: CASSARENEQFF. The CDR3, as DNA: TGTGCCAGCAGTGCCCGGGAGAATGAGCAGTTCTTC.